This T cell receptor (beta chain) came from a study of T cells in women clearing cervical HPV infection listed by TCRdb under 2018. Regarding the research as a whole: Cases were some 24 women with histologically confirmed HPV16-related CIN3 or worse, including 2 invasive cancers. The controls were fewer than 30 women whose single incident HPV16 infection cleared within 12 months with no development of precancer or cancer. Case blood was taken at the visit when the lesion was first identified, whereas control blood was taken when infection was no longer detected. Among cases, blood sampling came a median of about 150 days after lesion detection, with an interquartile range of about 80 to 230 days. Because only a few women had HLA typing data, the possibility that HLA type acted as a confounder could not be ruled out. The exploratory proof-of-principle case-control study was nested within the Guanacaste HPV Natural History Study in Costa Rica and compared TCR repertoires across cervical HPV16 outcomes. Cases and controls were matched on age within five years and on year of sample collection. A median age of approximately 32 years was observed in cases versus approximately 38 in controls, and no significant differences in baseline characteristics were found. In the parent cohort, some 11,000 women aged 18 or older were enrolled in Guanacaste, Costa Rica, during about 1992 to 1994 and then followed for seven years. Quality controls consisted of five blinded duplicates per group, for a total of roughly 60 samples made up of approximately 50 participants and roughly ten replicates.

Every participant had a single incident cervical HPV16 infection, and prevalent HPV16 infections were excluded. Cervical HPV DNA was detected by MY09/MY11 PCR, and genotyping was performed by dot-blot hybridization. Approximately 15 mL of heparinized blood were centrifuged, and the buffy coat was aliquoted, frozen at -30°C, then stored at -80°C. QIAGEN kits were used to extract genomic DNA from the buffy coat specimens. The germline V gene provides CDR1 SNHLY and CDR2 FYNNEI. The trim is 6 bases for V and 0 bases for J, with a gap of 15 bases between the germline ends. The CDR3 has 16 amino acids, counting the end cysteine and phenylalanine. Of the CDR3's DNA, 39 bases were read; they are in frame from base 1. The immunoSEQ assay used multiplex PCR to amplify TCR beta CDR3 regions from an average of approximately 1,100 ng of genomic DNA per sample. Primer bias was corrected in the assay by using a complete synthetic TCR repertoire to establish an amplification baseline. The amplicons were sequenced on the Illumina platform. In the paper's pipeline: Error correction of the sequences involved clustering with frequency ratios plus a modified nearest-neighbor algorithm, after which the sequences were analyzed in the immunoSEQ Analyzer using IMGT gene definitions. At each rarefaction depth, TCR richness and evenness were averaged over 20 rarefaction repeats, and samples with fewer sequences than the depth were excluded. Wilcoxon rank sum tests with FDR correction were used to compare V, D and J gene relative abundances between the groups. In the blinded duplicates, the intraclass correlation was around 96% for TCR richness and averaged about 79% across 65 to 85 gene segments. TCRdb retrieved this table from immuneACCESS and kept in-frame rearrangements only. Not all clones are present; in checked studies, unresolved V genes account for under half, and no reason is known for the remainder. V and J calls and clone size are as listed in that table; D and trimming were resolved from the DNA. The data table for this sample lists 25,000 to 35,000 clones. The ten largest clones add up to 2.5% to 3% of the sample.

With regard to this clone: Its antigen is still unknown. The read halts 3 residues ahead of the CDR3 end, with the missing end drawn from the germline J gene.

Overall results and qualifications from the work: Lower TRBV6-7 relative abundance was observed in cases than in controls (about 0.099% versus 0.17%; Bonferroni P = 0.0008). Because of the cross-sectional design, the study could not determine whether the associations came before infection or resulted from infection, and neither effector/memory subsets nor HPV-specific T cells were isolated. Because the number of T cells per sample was unknown, the richness differences could reflect varying T-cell content rather than repertoire biology. By combining richness with V gene abundances, random forest classifiers separated cases from controls with an estimated AUC of about 0.82. TCR repertoire richness was significantly higher in CIN3+ cases than in controls across sequencing depths, while evenness did not differ.

The sequencing input was blood buffy coat. The rearranged segments are TRBV2 and TRBJ1-3; 6 matching bases give a weak D call of TRBD1. The sequence was collected from a woman between 18 and 70 years old with a cervical HPV16 infection that either progressed to CIN3+ or cleared (not recorded which). CDR3 reads: CASSQQGRTSGNTIYF. The sequenced part of the CDR3 DNA is TGTGCCAGCAGCCAACAGGGACGGACCTCTGGAAACACC.